This T cell receptor beta chain originates from a study of cytomegalovirus exposure and HLA in healthy donors. V was clipped by 1 base and J by 5 bases; unmatched bases: 6. CDR1 and CDR2 from the germline V gene are SGHVS and FQNEAQ. The CDR3 has 15 amino acids. Points on this clone: Its specificity is unknown.

PCR involved 60 Vbeta and 13 Jbeta primers. Generated by immunoSEQ multiplex PCR, the TCRdb table keeps only in-frame clones and is missing some. The sample yields hundreds of thousands of clones, 80% to 90% seen once. Points from the study as a whole: A prior analysis recorded that most TCR beta V segments were productive about 90% or about 30% of the time. In vitro testing confirmed a few CMV-associated chains as specific for CMV antigens.

This sequence originates from a woman between 18 and 29 years old in good health and CMV-seronegative. What was sequenced was PBMCs. The V and J genes are TRBV7-8 and TRBJ1-1; 8 positions agree with TRBD1. This chain's CDR3 is CASSLGRTGTTEAFF. The CDR3 nucleotides are TGTGCCAGCAGCTTAGGGAGGACAGGGACGACTGAAGCTTTCTTT.